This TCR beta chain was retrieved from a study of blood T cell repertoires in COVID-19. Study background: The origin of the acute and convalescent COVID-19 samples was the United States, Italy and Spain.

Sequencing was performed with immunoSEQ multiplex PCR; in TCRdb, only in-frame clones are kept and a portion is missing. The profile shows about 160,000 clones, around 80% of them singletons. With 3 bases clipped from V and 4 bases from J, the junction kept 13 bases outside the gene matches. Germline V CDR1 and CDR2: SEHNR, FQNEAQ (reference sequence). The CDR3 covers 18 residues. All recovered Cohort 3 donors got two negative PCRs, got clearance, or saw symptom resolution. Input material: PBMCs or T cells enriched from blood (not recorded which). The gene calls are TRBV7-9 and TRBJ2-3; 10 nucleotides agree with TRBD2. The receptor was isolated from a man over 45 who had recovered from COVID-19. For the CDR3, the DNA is TGTGCCAGCAGCTTCGGTAGCGGGGGGCTTTCTTCGCCAGATACGCAGTATTTT. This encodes CASSFGSGGLSSPDTQYF.